One and the same sample provided the 22 T cell receptor beta chains below, sequenced in a study of blood T cell repertoires in COVID-19. Profiled with immunoSEQ multiplex PCR; TCRdb holds only in-frame clones, not every one. This table holds approximately 38,000 clones, roughly 80% found once. The sample consisted of peripheral blood. The receptors shown here come from a human donor with acute or convalescent COVID-19. The donor label of this sample is uncertain.

The chain uses TRBV7-9 and TRBJ2-7; 9 bases fit TRBD1. The CDR3 is made up of 15 amino acids. Trimming removed 4 bases from V and 5 bases from J; junction bases left unmatched: 9. Germline CDR1 SEHNR, CDR2 FQNEAQ (reference sequence). CDR3 sequence (DNA): TGTGCCAGCAGCTCGACGGACAGGGGACTACACGAGCAGTACTTC. This encodes CASSSTDRGLHEQYF.

The rearrangement links TRBV5-8 to TRBJ2-3; 14 bases are a match to TRBD2. With V trimmed by 0 bases and J by 4 bases, 4 bases remained unmatched. The CDR3 spans 17 residues. Per germline, CDR1 SGHTS and CDR2 YDEGEE. In nucleotides, the CDR3 is TGTGCCAGCAGCTTGGGACTAGCGGGGGGGCCGTCAGATACGCAGTATTTT. Amino acid sequence: CASSLGLAGGPSDTQYF.

This rearrangement joins TRBV5-5 to TRBJ2-3, with D possibly matching TRBD1 (6 bases). Trimming took 5 bases from V and 4 from J, leaving 14 bases between them. Looked up from germline, CDR1 is SGHKS and CDR2 is YYEKEE (reference sequence). The CDR3 runs 14 residues. CDR3 sequence reads: CASRFRGKPDTQYF. CDR3 bases: TGTGCCAGCAGGTTCAGGGGCAAGCCAGATACGCAGTATTTT.

The chain employs TRBV5-5 and TRBJ1-3, with D possibly being TRBD1 (6 bases). CDR1 is SGHKS and CDR2 is YYEKEE in the germline V gene (reference sequence). The V end lost 4 bases, the J end lost 2 bases, and 13 bases lay between the germline ends. CDR3 length equals 15 residues. The CDR3 protein is CASSIQGFPGNTIYF. CDR3 in DNA: TGTGCCAGCAGCATCCAGGGGTTCCCTGGAAACACCATATATTTT.

The DNA for the CDR3 is TGTGCCAGTAGTATAAGGTCGGGGACAGGTATAGCCTACGAGCAGTACTTC. It encodes CASSIRSGTGIAYEQYF. The rearrangement links TRBV19 to TRBJ2-7; 8 bases fit TRBD1. The J segment lost 2 bases and the V segment lost 2 bases, leaving 11 bases of the junction unmatched. There are 17 residues in the CDR3. Germline loops: CDR1 LNHDA, CDR2 SQIVND (reference sequence).

The chain employs TRBV12-5 and TRBJ2-1; 11 nucleotides line up with TRBD1. Trimming at V came to 6 bases and at J to 6 bases, leaving 7 bases not matched to a gene. The CDR3 covers 15 residues. Germline V gene data show CDR1 as LGHNT and CDR2 as FRNRAP. The CDR3 DNA reads TGTGCTAGTGGAATTGGACAGGGGGCTATCAATGAGCAGTTCTTC. Translated, it gives CASGIGQGAINEQFF.

CDR3 sequence: CASSQTSASYDTQYF. CDR3 DNA: TGTGCCAGCAGCCAGACGTCGGCTAGCTACGATACGCAGTATTTT. This chain joins TRBV9 and TRBJ2-3; possible D gene TRBD2, 5 bases. V was clipped by 4 bases and J by 6 bases, with 18 bases between them. Germline V gene sequence: CDR1 SGDLS, CDR2 YYNGEE. The CDR3 is made up of 15 amino acids.

A few counts support this clone. This chain uses TRBV9 with TRBJ2-1; 7 bases are a match to TRBD2. The CDR3 has 14 residues. The V segment lost 1 base and the J segment 4 bases; nucleotides outside the gene matches: 2. The germline V gene encodes CDR1 SGDLS and CDR2 YYNGEE. CDR3 nucleotide sequence: TGTGCCAGCAGCGTAACTAGCGCATACAATGAGCAGTTCTTC. Amino acid sequence: CASSVTSAYNEQFF.

The CDR3 DNA follows: TGTGCCAGCTCACGTCAGGGGGCTGATACAGATACGCAGTATTTT. Translated, it gives CASSRQGADTDTQYF. V is TRBV18 and J is TRBJ2-3, with 8 positions matching TRBD1. Germline loops: CDR1 KGHSH, CDR2 LQKENI. This CDR3 spans 15 amino acids. With V trimmed by 4 bases and J by 3 bases, 6 bases remained unmatched.

CDR3 loop: CASSPRRQSRETQYF. The CDR3, as DNA: TGTGCCAGCAGCCCGAGACGACAGTCGCGGGAGACCCAGTACTTC. V is TRBV7-9 and J is TRBJ2-5; D may be TRBD1 (5 bases). V was trimmed by 5 bases and J by 5 bases, leaving 18 bases between them. CDR1 and CDR2 (germline): SEHNR, FQNEAQ (reference sequence). CDR3 size: 15 residues.

The rearrangement uses TRBV9 and TRBJ1-2, with 7 bases that match TRBD1. CDR1 and CDR2 from the germline V gene are SGDLS and YYNGEE. The CDR3 is 15 residues long. V lost 0 bases and J lost 5; bases outside the gene matches: 7. This CDR3 reads CASSVGRGRGYGYTF. DNA of the CDR3: TGTGCCAGCAGCGTAGGGAGGGGGCGCGGATATGGCTACACCTTC. The entire variable domain, with the rest obtained from reference TRBV9 and TRBJ1-2, is as follows: DSGVTQTPKHLITATGQRVTLRCSPRSGDLSVYWYQQSLDQGLQFLIQYYNGEERAKGNILERFSAQQFPDLHSELNLSSLELGDSALYFCASSVGRGRGYGYTFGSGTRLTVV.

The sample holds one count of this clone. The V and J genes are TRBV7-3 and TRBJ2-7, with 9 positions matching TRBD2. J gave up 2 bases and V 4 bases, and 9 bases lay outside the gene matches. CDR1 is SGHTA, CDR2 FQGTGA, per germline. The CDR3 is 16 residues long. CDR3 sequence: CASSSGPAGGAYEQYF. DNA of the CDR3: TGTGCCAGCAGCTCCGGGCCGGCGGGAGGGGCCTACGAGCAGTACTTC.

The chain joins TRBV6-5 to TRBJ2-7; D gene uncertain. From germline, CDR1 is MNHEY and CDR2 SVGAGI. This CDR3 spans 15 amino acids. V lost 0 bases and J 1 base, leaving 10 bases between the germline ends. As DNA, the CDR3 is TGTGCCAGCAGTTACTCGAGGATCCAATCCTACGAGCAGTACTTC. Protein sequence: CASSYSRIQSYEQYF.

The chain links TRBV7-2 to TRBJ1-4; perhaps TRBD1 as D (6 bases). The germline V gene encodes CDR1 SGHTA and CDR2 FQGNSA. The CDR3 sequence is 15 residues long. The V end lost 2 bases, the J end lost 6 bases, and 13 bases lay between the germline ends. CDR3 sequence reads: CASSLSRGLDEKLFF. The CDR3 DNA sequence: TGTGCCAGCAGCTTATCGCGGGGGCTTGATGAAAAACTGTTTTTT.

This clone counts as medium-sized (0.01 to 0.1%). V usage is TRBV28 and J usage is TRBJ1-6; D may be TRBD1 (5 bases). V was cut by 7 bases and J by 6 bases, with 16 bases left in between. Germline assignment: CDR1 MDHEN and CDR2 SYDVKM. This CDR3 comprises 15 residues. CDR3 nucleotides: TGTGCCAGCACCCAAGAGACAGCCAGTAATTCACCCCTCCACTTT. Its protein product is CASTQETASNSPLHF.

The V and J genes are TRBV12-3 or TRBV12-4 and TRBJ1-5; no clear D gene. V was trimmed by 2 bases and J by 6 bases, leaving 5 bases between them. This CDR3 has 12 residues. CDR3 sequence (DNA): TGTGCCAGCAGTTTACGGTTTCAGCCCCAGCATTTT. This codes for CASSLRFQPQHF.

The rearrangement links TRBV3-1 (or the pseudogene TRBV3-2) to TRBJ2-3; 13 positions match TRBD2. Per germline, CDR1 LGHDT and CDR2 YNNKEL (reference sequence). The CDR3 loop spans 17 amino acids. The V and J ends lost 4 bases and 8 bases, in that order; junction bases with no gene match: 12. This CDR3 reads CASSLGLAGIERPTQYF. The DNA of the CDR3 is TGTGCCAGCAGCCTGGGACTAGCGGGAATAGAGCGTCCTACGCAGTATTTT.

The rearrangement joins TRBV6-5 to TRBJ1-1; 7 positions match TRBD1. The CDR3 runs to 13 residues. The germline gives CDR1 MNHEY, CDR2 SVGAGI. Trimming cost V 11 bases and J 0 bases; bases outside gene matches: 6. CDR3: CASGGRMNTEAFF. CDR3 bases: TGTGCCTCAGGGGGTAGGATGAACACTGAAGCTTTCTTT.

This chain connects TRBV28 to TRBJ2-1; weak D call: TRBD2 (7 bases). The CDR3 consists of 17 residues. V was cut by 8 bases and J by 7 bases, with 27 bases left in between. Germline values: CDR1 MDHEN, CDR2 SYDVKM. The CDR3 reads CASAAGGGPRGLNEQFF. In DNA form, the CDR3 reads TGTGCCAGCGCGGCCGGCGGGGGCCCAAGGGGGTTAAATGAGCAGTTCTTC.

The chain has TRBV19 and TRBJ1-6; 7 bases fit TRBD1. This CDR3 contains 15 residues. Germline V lookup: CDR1 LNHDA, CDR2 SQIVND (reference sequence). Unmatched junction bases numbered 13, after V lost 6 bases and J lost 11 bases. This CDR3 reads CASRDTGTDPTPLHF. In DNA form, the CDR3 reads TGTGCCAGTAGGGATACCGGGACAGACCCGACACCCCTCCACTTT.

The V and J genes are TRBV19 and TRBJ2-7; TRBD2 agrees at 9 bases. V was clipped by 6 bases and J by 4 bases; unmatched bases: 13. Germline lookup yields CDR1 LNHDA and CDR2 SQIVND (reference sequence). The CDR3 runs 16 residues. In DNA form, the CDR3 reads TGTGCCAGTAGGTATAGCGGGAGTGGTATCGAGTACGAGCAGTACTTC. Amino acids: CASRYSGSGIEYEQYF.

V is TRBV6-5 and J is TRBJ2-3, with 11 bases identical to TRBD2. The CDR3 sequence is 16 residues long. Germline V gene data show CDR1 as MNHEY and CDR2 as SVGAGI. Germline trimming cut 6 bases from V and 1 base from J; bases unmatched to any gene: 6. Here the CDR3 DNA reads TGTGCCAGCAGCTACCTACTAGCGGGGGGCACAGATACGCAGTATTTT. Protein: CASSYLLAGGTDTQYF.